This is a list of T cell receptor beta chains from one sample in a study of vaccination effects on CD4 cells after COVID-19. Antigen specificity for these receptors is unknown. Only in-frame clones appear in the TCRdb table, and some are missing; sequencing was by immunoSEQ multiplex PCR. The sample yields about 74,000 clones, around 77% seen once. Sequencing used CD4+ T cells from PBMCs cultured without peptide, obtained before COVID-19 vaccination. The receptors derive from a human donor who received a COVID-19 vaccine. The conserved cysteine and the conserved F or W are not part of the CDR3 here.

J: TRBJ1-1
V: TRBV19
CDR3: ASSPRGPNTEAF

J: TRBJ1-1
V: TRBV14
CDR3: ASSLWGRGGDTEAF

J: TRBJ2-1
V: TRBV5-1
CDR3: ASSLEWQNYNEQF

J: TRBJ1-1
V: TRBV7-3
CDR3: ASSKQGETEAF

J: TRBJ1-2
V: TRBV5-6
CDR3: ASSLERGRGYT

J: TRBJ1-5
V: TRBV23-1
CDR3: ASSQTCGQPQH

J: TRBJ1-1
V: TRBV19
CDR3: ASSPTGAGTEAF

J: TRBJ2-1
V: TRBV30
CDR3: AWSVRVGTSLYNEQF

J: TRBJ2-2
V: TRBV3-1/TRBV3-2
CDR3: ASSPRTSGGTGELF

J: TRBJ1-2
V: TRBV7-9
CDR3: ASSLSQDAWRGYT

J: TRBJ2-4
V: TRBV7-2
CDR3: ASSFSGQLTKNIQY

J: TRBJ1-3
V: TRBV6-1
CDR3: ASSVGRGSSGNTIY

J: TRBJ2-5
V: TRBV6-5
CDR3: ASNPTGVETQY

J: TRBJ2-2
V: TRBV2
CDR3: ASTGLKGTGELF

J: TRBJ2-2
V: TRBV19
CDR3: ASSISRGLVGTGELF

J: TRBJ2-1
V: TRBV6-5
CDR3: ASSPPGEQF

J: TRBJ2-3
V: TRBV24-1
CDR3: ATSAEGSSTDTQY

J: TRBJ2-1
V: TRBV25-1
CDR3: ASSDLRPEGNEQF

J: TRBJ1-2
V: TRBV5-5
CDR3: ASSLPGATNYGYT

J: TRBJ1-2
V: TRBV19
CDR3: ASQDVGPHGYT

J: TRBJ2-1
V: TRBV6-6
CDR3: ASGRTASYNEQF

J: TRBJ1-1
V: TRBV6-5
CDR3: ASKQGLNTEAF

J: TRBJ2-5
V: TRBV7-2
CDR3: ASGWTPETQY

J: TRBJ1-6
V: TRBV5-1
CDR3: ASSLVLQESSYNSPLH

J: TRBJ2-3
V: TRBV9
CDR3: ASSPQSRTDTQY